This record concerns one TCR beta chain sequence. Its antigen target is currently unknown. This may be a read error: a much more frequent sequence differs by one nucleotide. TCR beta VDJ combination and CDR3 sequence profiling used genomic DNA as the template. An Illumina HiSeq 2000 was the platform used for TCR repertoire sequencing. Processing in the source paper ran as follows. TRBV/TRBJ rearrangement plots, CDR3 size and DJ length profiles, and Simpson's diversity index were used to evaluate the repertoires. The most abundant DNA sequence in the deep sequencing data was taken as the immunodominant clone. CDR3 amino acid sequences were screened for sharing across subjects and compared with published repertoires and the VDJdb database. TCRdb reanalyzed the raw reads on its own, using fastp at Q25 for trimming and MiXCR for clone calling, and kept in-frame beta chains. Rows matching on CDR3 protein sequence are summarized as one entry with the most common DNA and genes. TCRdb assigned the V and J calls; the authors' analysis was not used. This sample gives about 180,000 distinct CDR3 sequences in total; 47% of them show up just once. The ten largest make up about 1% of the sample.

The record originates from a study of CD8+CD57+ T cells in acquired aplastic anemia (dated by TCRdb to 2016 to 2019). Some background on the complete study: Extracted DNA from sorted CD4+ and CD8+ cells averaged 3.2 ug, ranging from about 0.18 to 27.4 ug. A CD8+CD57+ expansion meant a frequency higher than the mean frequency seen in healthy subjects.

Study-wide conclusions, independent of this receptor: Although roughly 29 CD8+ CDR3 sequences were shared by patients and controls, these sequences appeared highly expressed in patients and within the immunodominant clones of patients. No significant difference in CD8+ Simpson's diversity was found between patients and healthy controls (P=0.060).

Flow cytometry had shown CD8+CD57+ cell expansion in the patients selected for sequencing. All patients had severe acquired aplastic anemia diagnosed by International Study of Aplastic Anemia and Agranulocytosis and Camitta criteria. No patient had received any therapy when blood was sampled. In this study, sorted CD4+ and CD8+ T cells from the blood of healthy subjects and of severe aplastic anemia patients had their TCR repertoires deep-sequenced. Patients were enrolled in the USA under clinicaltrials.gov protocols 00001620, 01623167, 00001397, 00071045, 00081523 and 00961064. Ficoll-Paque density gradient centrifugation was used to isolate peripheral blood mononuclear cells. CD4+ and CD8+ T cells were sorted by FACS or magnetic beads before DNA extraction. Specimen: sorted CD4+, CD8+, or CD8+CD57+ T cells (not recorded which) from PBMCs. The clonotype was recovered from a human donor with aplastic anemia.

CDR3 reads: CASSQASVAEAFF. In nucleotides, the sequence is TGTGCCAGCAGCCAAGCATCAGTAGCTGAAGCTTTCTTT. The chain is encoded by TRBV3-1 joined to TRBJ1-1; the D gene is not confidently resolved. From a lookup of the germline V gene (reference sequence), CDR1 and CDR2 are LGHDT and YNNKEL. The CDR3 has 13 amino acids, counting the end cysteine and phenylalanine. Only the CDR3 DNA is retained, 39 bases long and in frame from the first base. V is cut by 1 base and J by 6 bases, and the space between the germline ends is 9 bases.